The sequence of this T cell receptor beta chain was determined in a study of blood T cell repertoires in COVID-19. The wider study: The study counted Cohort 3 donors as recovered given two negative PCRs, clearance, or symptom resolution. Acute and convalescent COVID-19 samples came from the United States, Italy and Spain.

Here immunoSEQ multiplex PCR was the method, and the copy in TCRdb shows in-frame clones only, minus some. The sample has under 200,000 clones, 86% seen once. This clone was recorded once. Participants spanned ages 18 to 89 years and resided in about two dozen US areas. Input material: PBMCs or T cells enriched from blood (not recorded which). The clonotype was recovered from a woman between 40 and 55 years old in a cohort exposed to, infected with or recovered from COVID-19 (not recorded which).

CDR3 sequence (DNA): TGTGCCAGCAGCGAAGACAGGCGGGAAGCTTTCTTT. Its translation is CASSEDRREAFF. The rearrangement uses TRBV5-5 and TRBJ1-1, with D maybe TRBD1 (6 bases). The germline V gene has CDR1 SGHKS and CDR2 YYEKEE (reference sequence). The ends were cut back, 4 bases at V and 8 bases at J, with 12 bases in the middle. This CDR3 contains 12 residues.